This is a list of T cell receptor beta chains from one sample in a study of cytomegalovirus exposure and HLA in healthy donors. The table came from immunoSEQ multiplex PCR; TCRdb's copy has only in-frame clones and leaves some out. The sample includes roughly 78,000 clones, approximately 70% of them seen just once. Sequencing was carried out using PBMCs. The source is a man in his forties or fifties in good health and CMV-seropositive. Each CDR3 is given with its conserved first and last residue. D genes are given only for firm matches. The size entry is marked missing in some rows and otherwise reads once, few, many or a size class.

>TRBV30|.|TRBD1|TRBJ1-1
TGTGCCTCTGAACGGGACAGGGGGTTCACTGAAGCTTTCTTT
CASERDRGFTEAFF
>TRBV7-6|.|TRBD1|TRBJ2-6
TGTGCCAGCACCTCGGGACAGCGAATCTCTGGGGCCAACGTCCTGACCTTC
CASTSGQRISGANVLTF
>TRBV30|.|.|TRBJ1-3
TGTGCCTGGAGTGTTACTGTCTCTGGAAACACCATATATTTT
CAWSVTVSGNTIYF
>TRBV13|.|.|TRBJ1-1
TGTGCCAGCAGCCAACCCCCGGGGAGAAACACTGAAGCTTTCTTT
CASSQPPGRNTEAFF
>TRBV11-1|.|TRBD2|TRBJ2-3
TGTGCCAGCAGCCCCGGACTAGCGGGGGGAGGTGGAGATACGCAGTATTTT
CASSPGLAGGGGDTQYF
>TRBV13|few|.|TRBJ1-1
TGTGCCAGCAGCCCCGCGGCCAGATTGAACACTGAAGCTTTCTTT
CASSPAARLNTEAFF
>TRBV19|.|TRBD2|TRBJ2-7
TGTGCCAGTAGTATGCTCGCAGCAGGACTAGCGGGGAGGACCTACGAGCAGTACTTC
CASSMLAAGLAGRTYEQYF
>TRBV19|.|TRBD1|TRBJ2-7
TGTGCCACCGCCTCAGGGGGCGCAGTGTACGAGCAGTACTTC
CATASGGAVYEQYF
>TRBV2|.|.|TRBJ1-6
TGTGCCAGCAAGAGCGGCAGACTAAATAATTCACCCCTCCACTTT
CASKSGRLNNSPLHF
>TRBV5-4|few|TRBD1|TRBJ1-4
TGTGCCGGGTCAGGGGGCCCGGATGAAAAACTGTTTTTT
CAGSGGPDEKLFF
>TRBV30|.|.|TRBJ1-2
TGTGCCTTCTCAAGGGGGACATGGGGCTACACCTTC
CAFSRGTWGYTF
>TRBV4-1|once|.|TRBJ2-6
TGCGCCAGCAGCCAAGATGGGGCAGGCTCTGGGGCCAACGTCCTGACTTTC
CASSQDGAGSGANVLTF
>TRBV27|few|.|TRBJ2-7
TGTGCCAGCAGCCAAAGCGGCTACGAGCAGTACTTC
CASSQSGYEQYF
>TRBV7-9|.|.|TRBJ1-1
TGTGCCAGCAGCCCTCCGGCAGGGGAAGCTTTCTTT
CASSPPAGEAFF
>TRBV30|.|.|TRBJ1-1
TGTGCCTGGAGTAAGGGACAGAACACTGAAGCTTTCTTT
CAWSKGQNTEAFF
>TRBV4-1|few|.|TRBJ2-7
TGCGCCAGCAGCCGGGCGGGGGCATCAACCTACGAGCAGTACTTC
CASSRAGASTYEQYF
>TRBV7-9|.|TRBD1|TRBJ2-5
TGTGCCAGCAGCGTGACAGGGTCGGAGACCCAGTACTTC
CASSVTGSETQYF
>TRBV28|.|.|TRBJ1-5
TGTGCCTCCCGGTGGGAGGTAGGGTCCAATCAGCCCCAGCATTTT
CASRWEVGSNQPQHF
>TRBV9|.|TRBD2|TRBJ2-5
TGTGCCAGCAGCGGCAGCGGGGGGATCCAAGAGACCCAGTACTTC
CASSGSGGIQETQYF
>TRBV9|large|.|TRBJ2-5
TGTGCCAGCAGCGTAGAGGGGGAAGAGACCCAGTACTTC
CASSVEGEETQYF
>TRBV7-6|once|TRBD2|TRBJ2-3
TGTGCCAGCAGCTTTACGGCTAGCGGGGGGTACACAGATACGCAGTATTTT
CASSFTASGGYTDTQYF
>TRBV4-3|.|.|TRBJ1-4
TGCGCCAGCAGCCAAGCCCCAGGGACAACTAATGAAAAACTGTTTTTT
CASSQAPGTTNEKLFF
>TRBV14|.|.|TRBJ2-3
TGTGCCAGCAGCCATACGGGAGTCCGCCTAGATACGCAGTATTTT
CASSHTGVRLDTQYF
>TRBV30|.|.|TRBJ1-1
TGTGCCTGGAGGGCACACTCCGGCAGGGCTGGTGAAGCTTTCTTT
CAWRAHSGRAGEAFF
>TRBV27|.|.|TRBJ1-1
TGTGCCAGCAGTTTCGGCACTGAAGCTTTCTTT
CASSFGTEAFF
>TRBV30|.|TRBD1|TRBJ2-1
TGTGCCTGGAGTGAGGAGACAGGGTTAGGCGATGAGCAGTTCTTC
CAWSEETGLGDEQFF
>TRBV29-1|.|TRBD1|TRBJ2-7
TGCAGCGTGGAGGGACAGGGGAGGCCCTACGAGCAGTACTTC
CSVEGQGRPYEQYF
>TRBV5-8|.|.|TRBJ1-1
TGTGCCAGCAGCTTAGTGGGGGGGTCCATGAACACTGAAGCTTTCTTT
CASSLVGGSMNTEAFF
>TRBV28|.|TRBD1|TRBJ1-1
TGTGCCAGCAAGGGGGCTAGAAAATCTGAAGCTTTCTTT
CASKGARKSEAFF
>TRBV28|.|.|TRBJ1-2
TGTGCCAGCAGTTTGGCGAGGTTATCTAACTATGGCTACACCTTC
CASSLARLSNYGYTF
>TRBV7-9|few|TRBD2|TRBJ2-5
TGTGCCAGCAGCTTGGGACTAGCGGAAGAGACCCAGTACTTC
CASSLGLAEETQYF
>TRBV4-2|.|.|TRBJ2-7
TGTGCCAGCAGCCTTCCAGGATCTCTAAACGAGCAGTACTTC
CASSLPGSLNEQYF
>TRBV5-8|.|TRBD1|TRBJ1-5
TGTGCCAGCAGCTTATCAACAGGGGTAAATCAGCCCCAGCATTTT
CASSLSTGVNQPQHF
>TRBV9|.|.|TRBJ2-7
TGTGCCAGCAGCGTAGAATCCGCTGGCGGCGAGCAGTACTTC
CASSVESAGGEQYF
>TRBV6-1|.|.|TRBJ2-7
TGTGCCAGCAGTGAAGTTTGGGGAACAGGATACGAGCAGTACTTC
CASSEVWGTGYEQYF
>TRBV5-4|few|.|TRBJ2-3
TGTGCCAGCAGCCATTGGGCCGATACGCAGTATTTT
CASSHWADTQYF
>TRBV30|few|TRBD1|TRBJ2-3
TGTGCCTGGACCCCTGGGACAGGGATAGCAGATACGCAGTATTTT
CAWTPGTGIADTQYF
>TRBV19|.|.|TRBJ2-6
TGTGCCAGTAGTCAACTCGGGGCCAACGTCCTGACTTTC
CASSQLGANVLTF
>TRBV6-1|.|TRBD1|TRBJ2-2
TGTGCCAGCAGTGATATTGGACAGGCAAACACCGGGGAGCTGTTTTTT
CASSDIGQANTGELFF
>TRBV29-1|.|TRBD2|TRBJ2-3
TGCAGCGTTGAATCTTGGGGACTAGCGGGGGGTTCAAGCACAGATACGCAGTATTTT
CSVESWGLAGGSSTDTQYF
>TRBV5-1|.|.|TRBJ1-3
TGCGCCAGCAGCTTCCAGGGTTACTCTGGAAACACCATATATTTT
CASSFQGYSGNTIYF
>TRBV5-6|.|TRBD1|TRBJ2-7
TGTGCCAGCAGCACAGGGGTTTTGGTCGAGCAGTACTTC
CASSTGVLVEQYF
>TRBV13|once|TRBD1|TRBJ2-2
TGTGCCAGCAGTCCAAGACAGGGTAGCACCGGGGAGCTGTTTTTT
CASSPRQGSTGELFF
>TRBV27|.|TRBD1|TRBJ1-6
TGTGCCAGCACGGGACAGTATAATTCACCCCTCCACTTT
CASTGQYNSPLHF
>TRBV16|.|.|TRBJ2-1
TGTGCCAGCAGCCAGGGACTTACGTCCTACAATGAGCAGTTCTTC
CASSQGLTSYNEQFF
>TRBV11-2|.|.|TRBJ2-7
TGTGCCAGCAGCTTAGGCAGGATCTACGAGCAGTACTTC
CASSLGRIYEQYF
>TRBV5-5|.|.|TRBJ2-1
TGTGCCAGCAGCTTGAGGGGTCGTGGTGGCGATGAGCAGTTCTTC
CASSLRGRGGDEQFF
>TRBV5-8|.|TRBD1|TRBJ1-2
TGTGCCAGCAGCTCCTCTGCCGGGACAGGAGTCAACTATGGCTACACCTTC
CASSSSAGTGVNYGYTF
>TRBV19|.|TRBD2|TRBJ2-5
TGTGCCAGTAGTACGATACGTAGCGGGGTTTCCCAAGAGACCCAGTACTTC
CASSTIRSGVSQETQYF
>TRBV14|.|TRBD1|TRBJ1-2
TGTGCCAGCAGCCAAGTCACAGGGGACTATGGCTACACCTTC
CASSQVTGDYGYTF
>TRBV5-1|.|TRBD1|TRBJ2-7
TGCGCCAGCAGCTTCACAGGGGGAGGCGAGCAGTACTTC
CASSFTGGGEQYF
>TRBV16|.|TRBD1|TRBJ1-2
TGTGCCAGCAGCCAAAACCCCGGGACAGGCTATGGCTACACCTTC
CASSQNPGTGYGYTF
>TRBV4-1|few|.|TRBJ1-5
TGCGCCAGCAGCCGAAGCTGGACAGATCAGCCCCAGCATTTT
CASSRSWTDQPQHF
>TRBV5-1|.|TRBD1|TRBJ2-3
TGCGCCAGCAGCTTCGGGACAGCCTCCGACTTGTATTTT
CASSFGTASDLYF
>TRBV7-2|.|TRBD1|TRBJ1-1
TGTGCCAGCAGCCGGGACAGGGATAACACTGAAGCTTTCTTT
CASSRDRDNTEAFF
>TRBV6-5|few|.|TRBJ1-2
TGTGCCAGCAGTTACCTGGACAGTGCTAACTATGGCTACACCTTC
CASSYLDSANYGYTF
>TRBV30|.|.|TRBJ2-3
TGTGCCTGGAGTGGGGGTTTAGGGGGCACAGATACGCAGTATTTT
CAWSGGLGGTDTQYF